The source of this TCR beta chain is a study of cytomegalovirus exposure and HLA in healthy donors. Sequenced by immunoSEQ multiplex PCR; TCRdb stores in-frame clones only, minus some. The data show 150,000 to 200,000 clones, approximately 80% seen once. This clone was seen only a few times. Sequenced sample: PBMCs. This receptor was taken from a man aged 25-40 years in good health and CMV-seropositive.

CDR3 protein: CATSRDLADYEQYF. CDR3 DNA: TGTGCCACCAGCAGAGATCTAGCGGACTACGAGCAGTACTTC. The rearrangement uses TRBV15 and TRBJ2-7; 7 bases map to TRBD2. The CDR3 runs to 14 residues. Germline V CDR1 and CDR2: LNHNV, YYDKDF (reference sequence). The V gene end was trimmed by 0 bases and the J gene end by 3 bases; junction bases not matched to a gene: 2.